These 15 T cell receptor beta chains were all obtained from the same sample, sequenced in a study of T cells in Graves' hyperthyroidism and ophthalmopathy. TCR beta CDR3 region amplification was performed from RNA transcripts. During a first-round RT-PCR of the TCR CDR3, the HTBI primer set was used. TCRdb re-analysed the multiplex PCR reads in MiXCR, keeping a single row per CDR3 protein. The sample consists of 500,000 or so distinct CDR3 sequences, approximately 17% of them appearing once. The sequencing sample was made of blood. Source of these receptors: a woman aged 18-30 years with Graves' ophthalmopathy.

This clonotype occurred many times. The chain uses TRBV28 and TRBJ1-5; a possible D gene is TRBD1 (5 bases). The V end lost 3 bases, the J end lost 1 base, and 7 bases lay between the germline ends. The germline V gene encodes CDR1 MDHEN and CDR2 SYDVKM. The CDR3 is made up of 14 amino acids. The CDR3 spells CASSLDISNQPQHF. Written as DNA, the CDR3 is TGTGCCAGCAGTTTGGACATCAGCAATCAGCCCCAGCATTTT.

The rearrangement joins TRBV20-1 to TRBJ1-1; perhaps TRBD1 as D (6 bases). Trimming removed 4 bases at V and 4 bases at J, with 10 bases between. Looked up from germline, CDR1 is DFQATT and CDR2 is SNEGSKA (reference sequence). The CDR3 totals 12 residues. Here the CDR3 reads CSAIPGATEAFF. The CDR3, as DNA: TGCAGTGCTATCCCAGGGGCCACTGAAGCTTTCTTT.

There are many counts of this clonotype. This chain joins TRBV30 and TRBJ2-3; TRBD1 agrees at 12 bases. Germline CDR1 is GTSNPN and CDR2 is SVGIG (reference sequence). Trimming at V came to 4 bases and at J to 3 bases, leaving 5 bases not matched to a gene. There are 15 residues in the CDR3. CDR3 sequence reads: CAWTGTGGLTDTQYF. For the CDR3, the DNA is TGTGCCTGGACGGGGACAGGGGGCCTTACAGATACGCAGTATTTT. Drawing the rest from reference TRBV30 and TRBJ2-3, the complete variable domain is SQTIHQWPATLVQPVGSPLSLECTVEGTSNPNLYWYRQAAGRGLQLLFYSVGIGQISSEVPQNLSASRPQDRQFILSSKKLLLSDSGFYLCAWTGTGGLTDTQYFGPGTRLTVL.

This clonotype has a count of ten or more. The V and J genes are TRBV20-1 and TRBJ2-3; D might be TRBD1 (7 bases). Germline V gene data show CDR1 as DFQATT and CDR2 as SNEGSKA (reference sequence). V was shortened by 6 bases and J by 3 bases, with 22 bases between the two germline ends. This CDR3 is 16 amino acids long. The CDR3 sequence: CSARGEEGILTDTQYF. The CDR3 region has the DNA TGCAGTGCCAGGGGGGAGGAGGGAATTTTGACAGATACGCAGTATTTT.

This clonotype was recorded at least ten times. The chain recombines TRBV29-1 with TRBJ1-1, with TRBD1 as a possible D gene (6 bases). The V end was cut by 2 bases, the J end by 6 bases, with 13 bases between. The germline V gene encodes CDR1 SQVTM and CDR2 ANQGSEA. CDR3 length: 13 amino acids. The CDR3 DNA is TGCAGCGTTGAACTTCTGGGGGGCCCTGAAGCTTTCTTT. Encoded protein: CSVELLGGPEAFF. Full variable domain (outside the CDR3, taken from reference TRBV29-1 and TRBJ1-1): SAVISQKPSRDICQRGTSLTIQCQVDSQVTMMFWYRQQPGQSLTLIATANQGSEATYESGFVIDKFPISRPNLTFSTLTVSNMSPEDSSIYLCSVELLGGPEAFFGQGTRLTVV.

This clonotype was observed at least ten times. The chain couples TRBV18 to TRBJ2-3, with TRBD1 matching 10 bases. CDR1 KGHSH and CDR2 LQKENI come from the germline V gene. The CDR3 covers 16 residues. V was clipped by 6 bases and J by 1 base; unmatched bases: 7. CDR3 protein: CASSHRDRGGTDTQYF. The CDR3 DNA reads as TGTGCCAGCTCTCACCGGGACAGGGGCGGCACAGATACGCAGTATTTT.

This clonotype was picked up a small number of times. V and J are TRBV4-1 and TRBJ1-1; D not resolved. V lost 0 bases and J lost 3, with 8 bases in between. In germline, CDR1 is MGHRA, CDR2 YSYEKL. CDR3 length: 14 residues. The CDR3 is CASSQEGEHTEAFF. The CDR3 nucleotides read TGCGCCAGCAGCCAAGAAGGCGAACACACTGAAGCTTTCTTT.

V is TRBV9 and J is TRBJ2-6; possibly TRBD1 for D (5 bases). The germline CDR1 and CDR2 sequences are SGDLS and YYNGEE. The germline V and J ends were trimmed by 0 bases and 3 bases, with 7 bases remaining between them. The length of the CDR3 is 15 residues. CDR3 region: CASSVGRDGANVLTF. In nucleotides, the CDR3 is TGTGCCAGCAGCGTAGGCAGGGATGGGGCCAACGTCCTGACTTTC. Using reference TRBV9 and TRBJ2-6 for the parts outside the CDR3, the full variable domain is DSGVTQTPKHLITATGQRVTLRCSPRSGDLSVYWYQQSLDQGLQFLIQYYNGEERAKGNILERFSAQQFPDLHSELNLSSLELGDSALYFCASSVGRDGANVLTFGAGSRLTVL.

This clonotype appeared many times. This sequence joins TRBV3-1 and TRBJ2-2, with D perhaps being TRBD1 or TRBD2 (5 bases each). CDR1 and CDR2 (germline): LGHDT, YNNKEL (reference sequence). Deletions cut 0 bases from V and 7 bases from J, with 15 bases between. This CDR3 spans 16 amino acids. CDR3 loop: CASSQDAGTPVGELFF. CDR3 sequence (DNA): TGTGCCAGCAGCCAAGACGCAGGGACGCCGGTCGGGGAGCTGTTTTTT. Full variable domain (remainder filled in from reference TRBV3-1 and TRBJ2-2): DTAVSQTPKYLVTQMGNDKSIKCEQNLGHDTMYWYKQDSKKFLKIMFSYNNKELIINETVPNRFSPKSPDKAHLNLHINSLELGDSAVYFCASSQDAGTPVGELFFGEGSRLTVL.

This clonotype was counted ten times or more. V gene TRBV2 combines with J gene TRBJ2-5, with a tentative D call TRBD2 (6 bases). This CDR3 is built from 14 residues. Trimming took off 6 bases at V and 1 base at J, with 12 bases between the two ends. CDR1 and CDR2 from the germline V gene are SNHLY and FYNNEI. Written as DNA, the CDR3 is TGTGCCAGCAGCCGCTCGGGGGTCCAAGAGACCCAGTACTTC. Its translation is CASSRSGVQETQYF.

This clonotype was seen at least ten times. The chain has TRBV30 and TRBJ2-2; 10 positions match TRBD2. The junction had 6 bases not matched to a gene; V was cut back by 3 bases and J by 2 bases. The CDR3 is 16 residues long. From germline, CDR1 is GTSNPN and CDR2 SVGIG (reference sequence). The CDR3 coding sequence is TGTGCCTGGAGATATCCTAGCGGGAGAAACACCGGGGAGCTGTTTTTT. Translated, it gives CAWRYPSGRNTGELFF.

This clonotype has a count of ten or more. The chain combines TRBV5-5 with TRBJ1-2, with a tentative D call TRBD1 (6 bases). The CDR3 runs 14 residues. Trimming cost V 3 bases and J 3 bases, with 12 bases left between them. CDR1 is SGHKS and CDR2 is YYEKEE in the germline V gene (reference sequence). The CDR3 DNA reads TGTGCCAGCAGCTACACAAGGGGGGACTATGGCTACACCTTC. As protein: CASSYTRGDYGYTF.

This clonotype came up once. This chain joins TRBV7-9 and TRBJ1-1; 10 bases agree with TRBD1. With 4 bases clipped from V and 4 bases from J, the junction kept 12 bases outside the gene matches. The CDR3 has 17 residues. Germline CDR1 reads SEHNR; CDR2 reads FQNEAQ (reference sequence). In nucleotides, the CDR3 is TGTGCCAGCAGCTACCGATCCCTACGGACAGGGGGCACTGAAGCTTTCTTT. Residues: CASSYRSLRTGGTEAFF. The complete variable domain, with remaining parts taken from reference TRBV7-9 and TRBJ1-1, reads DTGVSQNPRHKITKRGQNVTFRCDPISEHNRLYWYRQTLGQGPEFLTYFQNEAQLEKSRLLSDRFSAERPKGSFSTLEIQRTEQGDSAMYLCASSYRSLRTGGTEAFFGQGTRLTVV.

This clonotype was seen ten or more times. The V and J genes are TRBV10-3 and TRBJ2-7; TRBD1 is a possible D gene (6 bases). Trimming cost V 2 bases and J 5 bases, with 13 bases left between them. Germline V gene data show CDR1 as ENHRY and CDR2 as SYGVKD. The CDR3 runs 14 residues. CDR3 sequence: CAISEEYRAHEQYF. Written as DNA, the CDR3 is TGTGCCATCAGTGAGGAGTACAGGGCCCACGAGCAGTACTTC.

The V call is TRBV7-2, the J call TRBJ2-7, with TRBD1 matching over 10 bases. The CDR3 length is 18 residues. The germline CDR1 and CDR2 sequences are SGHTA and FQGNSA. The V and J ends lost 5 bases and 4 bases, in that order; junction bases with no gene match: 17. The CDR3 coding sequence is TGTGCCAGCAGCCTGACCCTTAAAACCGGGACAGGGGTATACGAGCAGTACTTC. Translating it yields CASSLTLKTGTGVYEQYF.